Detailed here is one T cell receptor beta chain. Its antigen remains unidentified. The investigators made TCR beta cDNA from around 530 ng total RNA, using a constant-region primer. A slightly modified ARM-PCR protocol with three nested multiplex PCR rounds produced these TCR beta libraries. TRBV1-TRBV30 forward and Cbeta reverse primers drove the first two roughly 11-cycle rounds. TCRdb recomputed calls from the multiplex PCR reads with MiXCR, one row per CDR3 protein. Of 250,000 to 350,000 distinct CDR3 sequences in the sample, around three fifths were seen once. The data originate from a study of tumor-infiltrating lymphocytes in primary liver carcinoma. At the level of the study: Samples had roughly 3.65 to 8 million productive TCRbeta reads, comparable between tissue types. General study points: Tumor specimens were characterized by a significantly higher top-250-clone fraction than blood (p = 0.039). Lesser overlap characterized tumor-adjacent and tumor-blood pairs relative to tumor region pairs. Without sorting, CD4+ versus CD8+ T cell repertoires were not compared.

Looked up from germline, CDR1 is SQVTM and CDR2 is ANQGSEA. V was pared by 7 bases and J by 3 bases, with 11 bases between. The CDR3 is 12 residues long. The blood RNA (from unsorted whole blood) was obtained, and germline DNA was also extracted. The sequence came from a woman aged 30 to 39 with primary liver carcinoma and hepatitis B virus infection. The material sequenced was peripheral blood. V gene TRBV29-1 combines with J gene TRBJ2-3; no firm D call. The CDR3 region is CSAYSQTDTQYF. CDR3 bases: TGCAGCGCTTATTCCCAAACAGATACGCAGTATTTT.